This TCR beta chain was sequenced in a study of T cell responses to AZD1222 COVID-19 vaccine. Study information: Investigators merged groups given second doses at roughly 4 or roughly 12 weeks. Findings of the study overall: Increased Spike-specific TCR breadth and depth were observed after two AZD1222 doses. Seropositive AZD1222 recipients at baseline numbered only five or six. The study found vaccine-associated CD4 TCRs spanning spike, dominant at 160-218 and 743-854.

Here immunoSEQ multiplex PCR was the method, and the copy in TCRdb shows in-frame clones only, minus some. The data show around 100,000 clones, 86% seen once. To note about this clone: The antigen is unknown.

This CDR3 has 16 amino acids. CDR1 is LNHDA, CDR2 SQIVND, per germline (reference sequence). Germline trimming cut 3 bases from V and 1 base from J; bases unmatched to any gene: 4. The sequencing here drew on peripheral blood, taken on day 0 of AZD1222 vaccination. This sequence was found in an adult in good health. The chain couples TRBV19 to TRBJ1-3, with TRBD1 matching over 9 bases. The CDR3 region is CASSIRDRASGNTIYF. DNA of the CDR3: TGTGCCAGTAGTATCCGGGACAGGGCATCTGGAAACACCATATATTTT.